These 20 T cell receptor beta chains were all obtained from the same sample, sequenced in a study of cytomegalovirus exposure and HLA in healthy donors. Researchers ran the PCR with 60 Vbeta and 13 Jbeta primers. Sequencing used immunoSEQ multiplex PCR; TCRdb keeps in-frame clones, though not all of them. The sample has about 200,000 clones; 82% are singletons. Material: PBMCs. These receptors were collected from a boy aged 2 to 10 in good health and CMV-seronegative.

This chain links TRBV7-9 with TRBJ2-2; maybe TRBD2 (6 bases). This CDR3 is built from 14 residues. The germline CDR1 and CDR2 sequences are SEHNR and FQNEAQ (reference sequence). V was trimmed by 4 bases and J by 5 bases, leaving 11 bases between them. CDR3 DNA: TGTGCCAGCAGCTCGGGAGTGAAGACCGGGGAGCTGTTTTTT. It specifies CASSSGVKTGELFF.

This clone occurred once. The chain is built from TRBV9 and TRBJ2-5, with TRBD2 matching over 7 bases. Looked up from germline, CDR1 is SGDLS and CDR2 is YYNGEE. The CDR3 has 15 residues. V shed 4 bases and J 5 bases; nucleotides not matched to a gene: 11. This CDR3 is CASSPGTTWGETQYF. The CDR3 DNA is TGTGCCAGCAGCCCCGGGACTACCTGGGGCGAGACCCAGTACTTC. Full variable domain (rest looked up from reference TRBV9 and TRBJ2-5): DSGVTQTPKHLITATGQRVTLRCSPRSGDLSVYWYQQSLDQGLQFLIQYYNGEERAKGNILERFSAQQFPDLHSELNLSSLELGDSALYFCASSPGTTWGETQYFGPGTRLLVL.

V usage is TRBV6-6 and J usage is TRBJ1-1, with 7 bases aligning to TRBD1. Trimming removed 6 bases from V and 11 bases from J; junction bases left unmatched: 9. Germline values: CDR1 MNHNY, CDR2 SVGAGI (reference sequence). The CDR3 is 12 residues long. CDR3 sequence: CASRPDRVDAFF. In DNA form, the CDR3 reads TGTGCCAGCAGACCCGACAGGGTCGACGCTTTCTTT.

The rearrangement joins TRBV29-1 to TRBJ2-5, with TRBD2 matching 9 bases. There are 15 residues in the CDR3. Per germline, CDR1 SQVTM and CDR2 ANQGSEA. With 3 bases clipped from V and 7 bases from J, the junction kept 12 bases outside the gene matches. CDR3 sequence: CSVDFPPSGVGTQYF. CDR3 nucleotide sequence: TGCAGCGTTGATTTTCCCCCTAGCGGGGTGGGGACCCAGTACTTC. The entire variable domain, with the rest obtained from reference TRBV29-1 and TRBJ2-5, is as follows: SAVISQKPSRDICQRGTSLTIQCQVDSQVTMMFWYRQQPGQSLTLIATANQGSEATYESGFVIDKFPISRPNLTFSTLTVSNMSPEDSSIYLCSVDFPPSGVGTQYFGPGTRLLVL.

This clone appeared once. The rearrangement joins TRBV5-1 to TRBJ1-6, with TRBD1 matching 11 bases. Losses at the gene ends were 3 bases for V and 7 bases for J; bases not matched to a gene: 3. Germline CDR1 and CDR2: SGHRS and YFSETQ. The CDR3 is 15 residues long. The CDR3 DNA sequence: TGCGCCAGCAGCTGGACAGGGGGCGGGAATTCACCCCTCCACTTT. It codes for CASSWTGGGNSPLHF. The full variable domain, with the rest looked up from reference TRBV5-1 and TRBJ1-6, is KAGVTQTPRYLIKTRGQQVTLSCSPISGHRSVSWYQQTPGQGLQFLFEYFSETQRNKGNFPGRFSGRQFSNSRSEMNVSTLELGDSALYLCASSWTGGGNSPLHFGNGTRLTVT.

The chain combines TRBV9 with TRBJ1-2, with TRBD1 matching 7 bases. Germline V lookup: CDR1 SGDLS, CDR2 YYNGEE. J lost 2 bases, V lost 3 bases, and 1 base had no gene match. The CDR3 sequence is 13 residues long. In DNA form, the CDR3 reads TGTGCCAGCAGCGGACAGGGAAACTATGGCTACACCTTC. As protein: CASSGQGNYGYTF.

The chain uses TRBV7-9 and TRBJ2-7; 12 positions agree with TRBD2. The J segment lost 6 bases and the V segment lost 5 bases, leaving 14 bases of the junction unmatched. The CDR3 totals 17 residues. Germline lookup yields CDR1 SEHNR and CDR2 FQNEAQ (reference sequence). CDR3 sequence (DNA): TGTGCCAGCAGCCCACAGCTAGCGGGGGGGCCCTTCGGCGAGCAGTACTTC. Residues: CASSPQLAGGPFGEQYF.

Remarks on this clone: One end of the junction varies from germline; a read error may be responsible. In nucleotides, the CDR3 is TGTGCCAGCAGTGAACAAGGACTAATGAACACTGGAGCTTTCTTT. Translated, it gives CASSEQGLMNTGAFF. The chain is built from TRBV2 and TRBJ1-1; D gene ambiguous. This CDR3 contains 15 residues. The germline CDR1 and CDR2 sequences are SNHLY and FYNNEI.

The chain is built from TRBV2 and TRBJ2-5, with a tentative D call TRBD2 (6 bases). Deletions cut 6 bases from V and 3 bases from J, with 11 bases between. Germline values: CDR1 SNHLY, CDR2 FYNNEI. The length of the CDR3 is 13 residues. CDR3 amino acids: CASRRDSKETQYF. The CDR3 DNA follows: TGTGCCAGCAGGCGGGACTCCAAAGAGACCCAGTACTTC.

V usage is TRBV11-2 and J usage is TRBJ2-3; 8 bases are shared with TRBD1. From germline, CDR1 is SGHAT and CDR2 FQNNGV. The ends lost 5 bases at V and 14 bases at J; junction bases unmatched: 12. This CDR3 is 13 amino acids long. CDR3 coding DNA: TGTGCCAGCAGCCCGCAGGGGGCGGGGCCCCGGTATTTT. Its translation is CASSPQGAGPRYF.

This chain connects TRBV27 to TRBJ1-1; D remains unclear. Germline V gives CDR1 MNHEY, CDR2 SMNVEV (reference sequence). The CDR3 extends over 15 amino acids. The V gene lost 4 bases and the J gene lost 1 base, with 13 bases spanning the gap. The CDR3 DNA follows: TGTGCCAGCAGTTATGGGAGGCAGGCGAACACTGAAGCTTTCTTT. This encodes CASSYGRQANTEAFF.

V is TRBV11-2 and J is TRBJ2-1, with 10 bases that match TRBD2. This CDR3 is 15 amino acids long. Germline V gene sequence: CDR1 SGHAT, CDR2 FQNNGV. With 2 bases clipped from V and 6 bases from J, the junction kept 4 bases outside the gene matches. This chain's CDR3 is CASSLRTSGANEQFF. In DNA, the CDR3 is TGTGCCAGCAGCTTAAGAACTAGCGGGGCCAATGAGCAGTTCTTC. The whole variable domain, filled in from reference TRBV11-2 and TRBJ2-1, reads EAGVAQSPRYKIIEKRQSVAFWCNPISGHATLYWYQQILGQGPKLLIQFQNNGVVDDSQLPKDRFSAERLKGVDSTLKIQPAKLEDSAVYLCASSLRTSGANEQFFGPGTRLTVL.

Here the CDR3 reads CASSNSPGQGYNEQFF. In DNA, the CDR3 is TGTGCCAGCAGTAATTCTCCGGGACAGGGTTACAATGAGCAGTTCTTC. J is TRBJ2-1 and V is TRBV5-5, with 9 bases fitting TRBD1. V dropped 5 bases and J dropped 4; count of bases not matched to a gene: 10. Germline CDR1 and CDR2: SGHKS and YYEKEE (reference sequence). The CDR3 totals 16 residues.

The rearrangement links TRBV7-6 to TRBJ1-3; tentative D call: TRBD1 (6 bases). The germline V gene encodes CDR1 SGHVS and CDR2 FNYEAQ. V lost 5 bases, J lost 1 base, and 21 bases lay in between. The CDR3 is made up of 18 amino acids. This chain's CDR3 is CASSPTAGAGMSGNTIYF. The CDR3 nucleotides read TGTGCCAGCAGCCCTACGGCGGGGGCGGGTATGTCTGGAAACACCATATATTTT.

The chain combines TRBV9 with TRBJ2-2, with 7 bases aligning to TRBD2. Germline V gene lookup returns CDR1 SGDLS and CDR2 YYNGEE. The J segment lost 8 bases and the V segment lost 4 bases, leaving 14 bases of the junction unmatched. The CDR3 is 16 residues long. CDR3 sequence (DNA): TGTGCCAGCAGCCCCCGAGCGGGACCGCCTCCAGGGGAGCTGTTTTTT. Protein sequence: CASSPRAGPPPGELFF.

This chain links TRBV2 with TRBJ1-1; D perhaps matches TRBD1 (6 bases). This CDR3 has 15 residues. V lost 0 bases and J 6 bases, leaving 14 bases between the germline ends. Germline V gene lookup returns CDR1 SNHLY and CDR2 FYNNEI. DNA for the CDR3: TGTGCCAGCAGTGAAGCGCTTCGAGACAGGCCTGAAGCTTTCTTT. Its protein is CASSEALRDRPEAFF. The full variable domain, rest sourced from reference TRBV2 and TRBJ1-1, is EPEVTQTPSHQVTQMGQEVILRCVPISNHLYFYWYRQILGQKVEFLVSFYNNEISEKSEIFDDQFSVERPDGSNFTLKIRSTKLEDSAMYFCASSEALRDRPEAFFGQGTRLTVV.

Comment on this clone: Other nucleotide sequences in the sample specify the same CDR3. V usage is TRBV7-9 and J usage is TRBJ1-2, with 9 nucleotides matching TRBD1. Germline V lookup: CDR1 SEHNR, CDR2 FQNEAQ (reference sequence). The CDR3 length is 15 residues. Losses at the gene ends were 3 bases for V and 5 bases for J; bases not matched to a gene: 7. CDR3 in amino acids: CASSFYQGQGYGYTF. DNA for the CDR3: TGTGCCAGCAGCTTCTACCAAGGACAGGGGTATGGCTACACCTTC.

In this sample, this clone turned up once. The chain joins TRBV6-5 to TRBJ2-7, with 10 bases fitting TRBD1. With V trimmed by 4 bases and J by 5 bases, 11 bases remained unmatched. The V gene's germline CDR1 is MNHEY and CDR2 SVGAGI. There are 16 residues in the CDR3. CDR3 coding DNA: TGTGCCAGCAGTTCTTCACCGGGACAGGGGCTGCACGAGCAGTACTTC. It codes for CASSSSPGQGLHEQYF.

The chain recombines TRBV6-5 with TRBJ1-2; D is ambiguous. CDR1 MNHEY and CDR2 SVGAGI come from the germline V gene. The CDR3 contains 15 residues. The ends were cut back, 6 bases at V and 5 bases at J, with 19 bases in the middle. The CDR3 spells CASRRRTAIQYGYTF. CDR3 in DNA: TGTGCCAGCAGGAGGAGGACGGCGATACAATATGGCTACACCTTC.

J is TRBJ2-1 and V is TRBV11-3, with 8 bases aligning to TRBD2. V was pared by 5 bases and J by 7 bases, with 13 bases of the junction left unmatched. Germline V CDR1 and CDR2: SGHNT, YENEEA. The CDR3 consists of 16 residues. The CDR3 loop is CASSPGVAGPANEQFF. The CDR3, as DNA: TGTGCCAGCAGCCCAGGGGTAGCGGGGCCGGCAAATGAGCAGTTCTTC.